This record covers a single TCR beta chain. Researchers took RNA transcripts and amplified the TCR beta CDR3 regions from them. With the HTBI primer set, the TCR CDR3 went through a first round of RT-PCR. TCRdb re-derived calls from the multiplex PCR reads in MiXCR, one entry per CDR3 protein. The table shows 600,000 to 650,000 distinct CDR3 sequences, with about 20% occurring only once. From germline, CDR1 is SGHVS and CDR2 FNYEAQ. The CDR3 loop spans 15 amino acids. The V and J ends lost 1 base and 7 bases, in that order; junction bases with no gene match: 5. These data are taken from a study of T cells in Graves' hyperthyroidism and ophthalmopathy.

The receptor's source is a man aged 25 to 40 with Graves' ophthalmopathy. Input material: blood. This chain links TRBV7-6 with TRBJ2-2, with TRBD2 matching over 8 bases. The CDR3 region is CASSLEGTRSGELFF. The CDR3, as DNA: TGTGCCAGCAGCTTAGAAGGGACTAGGAGCGGGGAGCTGTTTTTT.